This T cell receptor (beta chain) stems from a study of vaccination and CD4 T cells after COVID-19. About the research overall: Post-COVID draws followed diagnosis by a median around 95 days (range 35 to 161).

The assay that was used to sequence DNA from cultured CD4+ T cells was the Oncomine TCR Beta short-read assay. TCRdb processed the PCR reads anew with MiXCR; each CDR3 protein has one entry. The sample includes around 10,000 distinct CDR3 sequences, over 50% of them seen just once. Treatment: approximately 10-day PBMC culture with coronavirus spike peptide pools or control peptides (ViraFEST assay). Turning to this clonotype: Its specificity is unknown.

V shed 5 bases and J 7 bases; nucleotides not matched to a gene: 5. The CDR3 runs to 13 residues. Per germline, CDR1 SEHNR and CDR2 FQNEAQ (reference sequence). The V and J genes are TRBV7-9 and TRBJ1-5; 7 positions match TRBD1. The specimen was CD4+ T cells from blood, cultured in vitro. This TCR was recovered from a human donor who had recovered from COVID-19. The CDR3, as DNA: TGTGCCAGCAGCACTACAGGGGAGCAGCCCCAGCATTTT. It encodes CASSTTGEQPQHF.